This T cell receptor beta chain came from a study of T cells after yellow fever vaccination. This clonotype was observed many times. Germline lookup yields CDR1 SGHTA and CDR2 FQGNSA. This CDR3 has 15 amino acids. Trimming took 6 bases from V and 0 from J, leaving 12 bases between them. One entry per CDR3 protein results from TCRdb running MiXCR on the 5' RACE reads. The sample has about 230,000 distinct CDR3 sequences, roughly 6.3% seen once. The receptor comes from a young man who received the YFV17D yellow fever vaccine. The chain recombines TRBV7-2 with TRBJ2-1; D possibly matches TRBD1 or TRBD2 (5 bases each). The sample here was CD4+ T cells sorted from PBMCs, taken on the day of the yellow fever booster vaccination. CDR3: CASSRWGSSYNEQFF. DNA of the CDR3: TGTGCCAGCAGTCGATGGGGGAGCTCCTACAATGAGCAGTTCTTC.